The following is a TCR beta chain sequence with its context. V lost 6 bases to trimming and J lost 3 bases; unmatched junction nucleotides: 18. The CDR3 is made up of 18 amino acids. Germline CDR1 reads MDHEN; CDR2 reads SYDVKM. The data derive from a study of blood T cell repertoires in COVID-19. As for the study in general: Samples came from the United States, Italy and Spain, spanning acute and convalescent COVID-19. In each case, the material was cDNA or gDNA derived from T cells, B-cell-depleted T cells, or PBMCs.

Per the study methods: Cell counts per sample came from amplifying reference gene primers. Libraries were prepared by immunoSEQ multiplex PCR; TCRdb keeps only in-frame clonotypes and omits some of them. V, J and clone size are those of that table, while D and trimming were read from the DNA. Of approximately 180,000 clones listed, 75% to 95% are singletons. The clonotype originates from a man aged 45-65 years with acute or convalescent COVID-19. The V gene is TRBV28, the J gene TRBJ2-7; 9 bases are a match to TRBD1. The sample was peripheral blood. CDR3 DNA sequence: TGTGCCAGCAGCCTGGGACAGGGAACGCGGGACTCCTTCTACGAGCAGTACTTC. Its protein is CASSLGQGTRDSFYEQYF.